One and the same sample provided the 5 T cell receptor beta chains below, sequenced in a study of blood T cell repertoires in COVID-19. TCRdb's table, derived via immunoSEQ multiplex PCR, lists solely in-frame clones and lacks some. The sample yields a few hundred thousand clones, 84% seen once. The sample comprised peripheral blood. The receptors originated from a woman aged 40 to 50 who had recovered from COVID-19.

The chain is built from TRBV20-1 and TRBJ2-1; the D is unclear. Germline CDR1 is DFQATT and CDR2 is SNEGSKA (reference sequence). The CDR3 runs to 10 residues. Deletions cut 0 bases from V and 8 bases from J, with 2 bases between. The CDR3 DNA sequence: TGCAGTGCTAGAGACGATGAGCAGTTCTTC. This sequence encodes CSARDDEQFF.

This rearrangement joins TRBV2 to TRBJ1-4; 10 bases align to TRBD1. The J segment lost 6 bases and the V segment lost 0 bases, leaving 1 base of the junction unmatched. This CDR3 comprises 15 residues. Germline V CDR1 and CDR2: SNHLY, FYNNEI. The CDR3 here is CASSEATGGYEKLFF. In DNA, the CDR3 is TGTGCCAGCAGTGAAGCGACAGGGGGCTATGAAAAACTGTTTTTT.

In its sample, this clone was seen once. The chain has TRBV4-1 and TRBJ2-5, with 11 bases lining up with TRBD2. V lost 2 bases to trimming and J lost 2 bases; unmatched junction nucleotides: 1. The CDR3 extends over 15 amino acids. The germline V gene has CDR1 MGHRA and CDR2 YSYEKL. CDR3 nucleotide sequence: TGCGCCAGCAGCCAACTAGCGGGGGGACAAGAGACCCAGTACTTC. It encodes CASSQLAGGQETQYF.

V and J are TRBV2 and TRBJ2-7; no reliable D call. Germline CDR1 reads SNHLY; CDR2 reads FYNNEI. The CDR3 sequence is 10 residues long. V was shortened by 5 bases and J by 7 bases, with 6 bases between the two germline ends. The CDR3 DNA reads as TGTGCCAGCAGTCCTAGGGAGCAGTACTTC. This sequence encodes CASSPREQYF.

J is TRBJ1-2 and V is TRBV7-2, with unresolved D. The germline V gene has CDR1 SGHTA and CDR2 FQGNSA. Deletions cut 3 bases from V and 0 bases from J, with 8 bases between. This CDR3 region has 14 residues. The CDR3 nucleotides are TGTGCCAGCAGCTTCTGGGCCTCTAACTATGGCTACACCTTC. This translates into CASSFWASNYGYTF.